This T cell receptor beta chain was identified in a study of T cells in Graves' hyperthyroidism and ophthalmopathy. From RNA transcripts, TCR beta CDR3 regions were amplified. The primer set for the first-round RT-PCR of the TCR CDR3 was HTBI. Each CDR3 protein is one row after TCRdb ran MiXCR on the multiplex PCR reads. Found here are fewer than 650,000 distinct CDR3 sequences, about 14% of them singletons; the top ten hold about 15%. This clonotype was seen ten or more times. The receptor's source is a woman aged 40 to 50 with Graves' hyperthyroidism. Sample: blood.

The CDR3 loop reads CASSFGDEQYF. The CDR3 DNA is TGTGCCAGCAGTTTTGGGGACGAGCAGTACTTC. V is TRBV12-3 or TRBV12-4 and J is TRBJ2-7; D unclear. Trimming cost V 3 bases and J 5 bases, with 5 bases left between them. The CDR3 length is 11 residues.